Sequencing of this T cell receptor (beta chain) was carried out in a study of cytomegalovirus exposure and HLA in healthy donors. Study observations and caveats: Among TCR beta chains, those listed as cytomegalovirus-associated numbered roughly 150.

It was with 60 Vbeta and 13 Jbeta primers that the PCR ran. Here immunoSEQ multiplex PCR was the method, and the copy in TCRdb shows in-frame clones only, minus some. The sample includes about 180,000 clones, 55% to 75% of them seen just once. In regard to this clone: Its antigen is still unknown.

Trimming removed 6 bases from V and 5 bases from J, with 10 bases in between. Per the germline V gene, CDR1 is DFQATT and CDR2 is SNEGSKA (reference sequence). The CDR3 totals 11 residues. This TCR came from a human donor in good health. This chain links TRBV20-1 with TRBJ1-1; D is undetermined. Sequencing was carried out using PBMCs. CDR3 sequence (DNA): TGCAGTGCGTCTGGAGGGACTGAAGCTTTCTTT. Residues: CSASGGTEAFF.